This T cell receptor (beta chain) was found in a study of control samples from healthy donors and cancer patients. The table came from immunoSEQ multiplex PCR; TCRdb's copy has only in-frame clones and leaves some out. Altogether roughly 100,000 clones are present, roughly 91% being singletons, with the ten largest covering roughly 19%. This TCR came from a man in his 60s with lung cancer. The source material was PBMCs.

CDR3 sequence reads: CASSLRGTGNGNTIYF. As DNA, the CDR3 is TGTGCCAGCAGCTTACGCGGGACAGGGAATGGAAACACCATATATTTT. The chain recombines TRBV7-3 with TRBJ1-3, with 9 bases matching TRBD1. In germline, CDR1 is SGHTA, CDR2 FQGTGA. J gave up 3 bases and V 2 bases, and 5 bases lay outside the gene matches. This CDR3 spans 16 amino acids.